This TCR beta chain was identified in a study of blood T cell repertoires in COVID-19. Two negative PCRs, clearance, or symptom resolution characterized the recovered Cohort 3 donors. Study processing details: Reference gene primer amplification yielded estimated nucleated cell counts. Assay: immunoSEQ multiplex PCR; the TCRdb copy retains only in-frame clones and omits some. From that table come the V and J calls and clone size; the DNA was used to work out D and trimming. The sample includes 250,000 or so clones, around 82% of them seen just once. This CDR3 has 15 amino acids. V was trimmed by 5 bases and J by 3 bases, leaving 16 bases between them. Germline V gene lookup returns CDR1 PRHDT and CDR2 FYEKMQ (reference sequence).

The rearrangement links TRBV13 to TRBJ1-2; no reliable D call. The sequenced sample consisted of PBMCs or T cells enriched from blood (not recorded which). This clonotype originated in a man aged 45-65 years who had recovered from COVID-19. The CDR3, as DNA: TGTGCCAGCAGCATAACTACAATCTTTCACTATGGCTACACCTTC. It specifies CASSITTIFHYGYTF.